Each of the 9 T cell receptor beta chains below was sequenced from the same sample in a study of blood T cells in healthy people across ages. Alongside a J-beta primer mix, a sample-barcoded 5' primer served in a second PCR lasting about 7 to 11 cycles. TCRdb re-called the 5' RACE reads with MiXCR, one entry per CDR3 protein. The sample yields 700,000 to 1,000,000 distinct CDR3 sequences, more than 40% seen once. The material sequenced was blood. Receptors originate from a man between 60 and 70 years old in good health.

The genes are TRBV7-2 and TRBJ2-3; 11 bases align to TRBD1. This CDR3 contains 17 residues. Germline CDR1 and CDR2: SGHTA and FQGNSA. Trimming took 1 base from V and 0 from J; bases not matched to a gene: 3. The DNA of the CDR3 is TGTGCCAGCAGCTTAGACGGACAGGGGGCAAGCACAGATACGCAGTATTTT. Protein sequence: CASSLDGQGASTDTQYF. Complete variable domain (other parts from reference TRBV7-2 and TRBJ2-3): GAGVSQSPSNKVTEKGKDVELRCDPISGHTALYWYRQSLGQGLEFLIYFQGNSAPDKSGLPSDRFSAERTGGSVSTLTIQRTQQEDSAVYLCASSLDGQGASTDTQYFGPGTRLTVL.

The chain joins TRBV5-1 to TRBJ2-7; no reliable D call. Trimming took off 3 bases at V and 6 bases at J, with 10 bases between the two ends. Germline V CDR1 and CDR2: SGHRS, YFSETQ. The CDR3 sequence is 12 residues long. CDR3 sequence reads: CASSSFGIEQYF. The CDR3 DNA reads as TGCGCCAGCAGCTCCTTTGGAATCGAGCAGTACTTC.

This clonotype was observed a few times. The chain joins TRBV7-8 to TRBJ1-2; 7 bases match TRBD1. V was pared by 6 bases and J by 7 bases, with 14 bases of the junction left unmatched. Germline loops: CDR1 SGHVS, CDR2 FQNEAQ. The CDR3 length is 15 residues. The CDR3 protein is CASSPGGRGGSGYTF. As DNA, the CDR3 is TGTGCCAGCAGTCCAGGGGGACGAGGGGGTAGTGGCTACACCTTC.

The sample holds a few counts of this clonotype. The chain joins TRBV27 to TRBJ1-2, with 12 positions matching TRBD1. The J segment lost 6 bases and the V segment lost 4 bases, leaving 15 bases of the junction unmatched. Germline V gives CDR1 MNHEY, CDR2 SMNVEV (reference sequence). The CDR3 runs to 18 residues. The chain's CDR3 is CASSSAGTGGFPADGYTF. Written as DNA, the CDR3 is TGTGCCAGCAGTTCAGCCGGGACAGGGGGCTTTCCGGCCGATGGCTACACCTTC.

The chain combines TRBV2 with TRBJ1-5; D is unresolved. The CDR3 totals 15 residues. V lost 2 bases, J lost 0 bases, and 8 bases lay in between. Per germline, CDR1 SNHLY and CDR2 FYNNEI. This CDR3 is CASSEFGNSNQPQHF. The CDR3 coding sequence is TGTGCCAGCAGTGAATTTGGAAATAGCAATCAGCCCCAGCATTTT.

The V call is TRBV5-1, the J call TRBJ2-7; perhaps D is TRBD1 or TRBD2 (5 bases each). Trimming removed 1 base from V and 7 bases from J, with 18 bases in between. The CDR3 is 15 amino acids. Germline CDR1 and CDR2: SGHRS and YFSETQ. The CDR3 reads CASSLSWGSYNEQYF. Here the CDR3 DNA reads TGCGCCAGCAGCTTGTCGTGGGGGAGCTACAATGAGCAGTACTTC.

The CDR3 DNA sequence: TGTGCCATCAGGGGGACGACCGCTAGCACAGATACGCAGTATTTT. Its translation: CAIRGTTASTDTQYF. This chain links TRBV10-3 with TRBJ2-3; tentatively, D is TRBD1 or TRBD2 (5 bases each). CDR1 is ENHRY, CDR2 SYGVKD, per germline. With 6 bases removed from V and 0 bases from J, the gap between germline ends came to 13 bases. CDR3 size: 15 residues.

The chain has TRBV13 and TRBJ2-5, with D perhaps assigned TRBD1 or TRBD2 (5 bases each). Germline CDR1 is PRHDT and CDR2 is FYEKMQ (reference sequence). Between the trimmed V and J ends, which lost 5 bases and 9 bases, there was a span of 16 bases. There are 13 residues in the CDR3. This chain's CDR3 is CASSAGTAKAQYF. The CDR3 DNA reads TGTGCCAGCAGCGCCGGGACGGCGAAGGCCCAGTACTTC.

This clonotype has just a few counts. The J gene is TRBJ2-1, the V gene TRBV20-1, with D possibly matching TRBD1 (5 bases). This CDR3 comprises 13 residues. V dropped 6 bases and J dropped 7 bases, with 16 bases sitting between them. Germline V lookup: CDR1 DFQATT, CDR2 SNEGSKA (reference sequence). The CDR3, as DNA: TGCAGTGCGTTTAACAGGCGGAGTAATGAGCAGTTCTTC. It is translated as CSAFNRRSNEQFF.